The 30 T cell receptor beta chains below were found in one sample sequenced in a study of beta chain features in type 1 diabetes. Study conclusions and caveats: Among patients with Type 1 diabetes, TCRB CDR3s were moderately but significantly shorter in every one of the four CD4+ subsets.

Their target antigens are unknown. The investigators reverse transcribed all of the isolated RNA, so they sequenced expressed TCRB transcripts. Some clones are missing from TCRdb's copy, which holds only in-frame ones; the method was immunoSEQ multiplex PCR. The sample contains over 150,000 clones, over 6% of which appear only once. The sequencing sample was made of central memory CD4+ T cells from blood. The receptors shown here come from a man aged 18 to 29 with type 1 diabetes.

This clone has just a few counts. This chain links TRBV7-9 with TRBJ1-6; weak D call: TRBD1 (6 bases). This CDR3 region has 14 residues. Germline assignment: CDR1 SEHNR and CDR2 FQNEAQ (reference sequence). V was trimmed by 2 bases and J by 9 bases, leaving 11 bases between them. Written as DNA, the CDR3 is TGTGCCAGCAGCTTAATGGGGGCCGGTTCACCCCTCCACTTT. It encodes CASSLMGAGSPLHF.

A few counts support this clone. The J gene is TRBJ2-7, the V gene TRBV30; TRBD2 aligns across 8 bases. The CDR3 loop spans 14 amino acids. The trim removed 4 bases at V and 6 bases at J, leaving 11 bases unmatched. Germline V gene sequence: CDR1 GTSNPN, CDR2 SVGIG (reference sequence). CDR3 DNA sequence: TGTGCCTGGAAAGTAGCGGGAACCCGGAGCGAGCAGTACTTC. Amino acids: CAWKVAGTRSEQYF. Based on the CDR3 plus reference TRBV30 and TRBJ2-7, the full variable domain is SQTIHQWPATLVQPVGSPLSLECTVEGTSNPNLYWYRQAAGRGLQLLFYSVGIGQISSEVPQNLSASRPQDRQFILSSKKLLLSDSGFYLCAWKVAGTRSEQYFGPGTRLTVT.

This clone was seen more than once but under ten times. The chain is built from TRBV6-4 and TRBJ2-2; D may be TRBD1 (5 bases). CDR1 MRHNA and CDR2 SNTAGT come from the germline V gene. CDR3 length: 16 residues. Trimming stripped 2 bases from V and 2 bases from J, with 12 bases between. CDR3 protein: CASSDRPQGNTGELFF. DNA of the CDR3: TGTGCCAGCAGTGACCGACCTCAGGGAAACACCGGGGAGCTGTTTTTT.

This clone was recorded a few times. V usage is TRBV6-6 and J usage is TRBJ2-7, with TRBD1 identical over 11 bases. This CDR3 has 13 amino acids. Germline V gives CDR1 MNHNY, CDR2 SVGAGI (reference sequence). After removal of 5 bases from V and 8 bases from J, the junction contained 5 bases not matched to a gene. CDR3 sequence (DNA): TGTGCCAGCAGTCAAGGACAGGGGGCGCAGCAGTACTTC. Translating it yields CASSQGQGAQQYF.

The chain employs TRBV6-6 and TRBJ1-2; 9 bases are a match to TRBD1. CDR3 length equals 13 residues. V was clipped by 6 bases and J by 8 bases; unmatched bases: 7. Per the germline V gene, CDR1 is MNHNY and CDR2 is SVGAGI (reference sequence). CDR3 sequence (DNA): TGTGCCAGCAGACCGGACAGGGGCAAAGGCTACACCTTC. Protein: CASRPDRGKGYTF.

This clone has just a few counts. The V call is TRBV6-6, the J call TRBJ2-2; the D is unclear. Germline CDR1 is MNHNY and CDR2 is SVGAGI (reference sequence). The CDR3 is 12 residues long. The germline V and J ends were trimmed by 6 bases and 6 bases, with 8 bases remaining between them. The CDR3 nucleotides read TGTGCCAGCAGGGAGATTCCCGGGGAGCTGTTTTTT. The encoded protein is CASREIPGELFF.

This clone was observed a handful of times. The chain couples TRBV29-1 to TRBJ2-5, with 9 bases that match TRBD1. Looked up from germline, CDR1 is SQVTM and CDR2 is ANQGSEA. V shed 8 bases and J 4 bases; nucleotides not matched to a gene: 5. This CDR3 is built from 12 residues. The DNA of the CDR3 is TGCAGCTCTGACAGGGGGGGAGAGACCCAGTACTTC. Protein: CSSDRGGETQYF.

V and J are TRBV5-1 and TRBJ2-3; tentative D call: TRBD2 (5 bases). The V and J ends lost 5 bases and 3 bases respectively, with 13 bases between them. This CDR3 comprises 14 residues. CDR1 is SGHRS and CDR2 is YFSETQ in the germline V gene. The CDR3 sequence is CASRSTAATDTQYF. CDR3 bases: TGCGCCAGCAGATCCACAGCGGCTACAGATACGCAGTATTTT.

This clone was counted between two and nine times. The chain uses TRBV4-1 and TRBJ2-3, with TRBD2 matching 7 bases. J was trimmed by 5 bases and V by 4 bases; bases with no gene match: 12. Germline CDR1 reads MGHRA; CDR2 reads YSYEKL. The CDR3 has 16 residues. The chain's CDR3 is CASSRSLAREGDTQYF. For the CDR3, the DNA is TGCGCCAGCAGCCGCTCACTAGCGAGGGAGGGAGATACGCAGTATTTT.

This clone was detected ten times or more. V is TRBV25-1 and J is TRBJ2-7; possible D gene TRBD2, 5 bases. The CDR3 sequence is 15 residues long. Germline CDR1 MGHDK, CDR2 SYGVNS. V dropped 6 bases and J dropped 0 bases, with 15 bases sitting between them. The CDR3 region has the DNA TGTGCCAGCAGCCCGAGTAGCGCCACCTCCTACGAGCAGTACTTC. Translated, it gives CASSPSSATSYEQYF.

This clone was seen more than once but under ten times. The rearrangement links TRBV18 to TRBJ2-5, with TRBD2 identical over 8 bases. With 0 bases clipped from V and 1 base from J, the junction kept 1 base outside the gene matches. CDR1 is KGHSH, CDR2 LQKENI, per germline. The length of the CDR3 is 15 residues. CDR3 sequence reads: CASSPPSGGQETQYF. The CDR3, as DNA: TGTGCCAGCTCACCACCAAGCGGGGGCCAAGAGACCCAGTACTTC. The variable domain in full, with the rest retrieved from reference TRBV18 and TRBJ2-5, is NAGVMQNPRHLVRRRGQEARLRCSPMKGHSHVYWYRQLPEEGLKFMVYLQKENIIDESGMPKERFSAEFPKEGPSILRIQQVVRGDSAAYFCASSPPSGGQETQYFGPGTRLLVL.

A few counts support this clone. V gene TRBV5-4 combines with J gene TRBJ2-3, with 13 bases lining up with TRBD2. This CDR3 contains 16 residues. With V trimmed by 1 base and J by 6 bases, 5 bases remained unmatched. The germline V gene has CDR1 SGHNT and CDR2 YYREEE (reference sequence). The CDR3 reads CASSLLQLAGGDTQYF. The CDR3 bases are TGTGCCAGCAGCTTGCTACAACTAGCGGGAGGGGATACGCAGTATTTT.

There are a few counts of this clone. This chain connects TRBV11-2 to TRBJ2-3; TRBD1 agrees at 9 bases. The CDR3 runs 15 residues. Germline lookup yields CDR1 SGHAT and CDR2 FQNNGV. J lost 2 bases, V lost 5 bases, and 5 bases had no gene match. Here the CDR3 reads CASSPRDRDTDTQYF. DNA of the CDR3: TGTGCCAGCAGCCCCCGGGACAGGGACACAGATACGCAGTATTTT.

The gene calls are TRBV6-5 and TRBJ2-3, with D possibly being TRBD2 (5 bases). CDR3 length: 14 residues. Looked up from germline, CDR1 is MNHEY and CDR2 is SVGAGI. V lost 2 bases and J lost 3, with 9 bases in between. CDR3 coding DNA: TGTGCCAGCAGTTACGGCGGCGGGACAGATACGCAGTATTTT. Translating gives CASSYGGGTDTQYF.

This clone was seen only a few times. CDR3 in DNA: TGTGCCAGCAGGGGTTCGGGGGACGGGACCTACGAGCAGTACTTC. It specifies CASRGSGDGTYEQYF. This chain links TRBV28 with TRBJ2-7; the D gene is possibly TRBD2 (6 bases). The CDR3 totals 15 residues. V lost 6 bases, J lost 2 bases, and 17 bases lay in between. In germline, CDR1 is MDHEN, CDR2 SYDVKM.

This clone turned up a few times. V usage is TRBV14 and J usage is TRBJ1-1; TRBD1 might be the D (6 bases). Trimming stripped 6 bases from V and 0 bases from J, with 8 bases between. In germline, CDR1 is SGHDN, CDR2 FVKESK. This CDR3 spans 13 amino acids. The CDR3 region has the DNA TGTGCCAGCAGAGGACAGATGAACACTGAAGCTTTCTTT. Translated, it gives CASRGQMNTEAFF.

In its sample, this clone was seen many times. The J gene is TRBJ2-7, the V gene TRBV19; 13 bases agree with TRBD2. V lost 5 bases and J lost 8; bases outside the gene matches: 9. This CDR3 spans 15 amino acids. Germline V gene sequence: CDR1 LNHDA, CDR2 SQIVND (reference sequence). CDR3 protein: CASSLGTSGTRKQYF. The CDR3 coding sequence is TGTGCCAGTAGTCTCGGGACTAGCGGGACCAGGAAGCAGTACTTC.

V and J are TRBV5-4 and TRBJ2-5; D possibly corresponds to TRBD2 (6 bases). Germline CDR1 and CDR2: SGHNT and YYREEE (reference sequence). This CDR3 comprises 15 residues. The V end lost 3 bases, the J end lost 5 bases, and 17 bases lay between the germline ends. CDR3 loop: CASSSTSGVRETQYF. The CDR3 nucleotides read TGTGCCAGCAGCTCGACTAGTGGGGTCCGGGAGACCCAGTACTTC.

The CDR3 reads CASSLDGTVSYEQYF. The CDR3 DNA sequence: TGCGCCAGCAGCTTGGACGGGACAGTTAGCTACGAGCAGTACTTC. The J gene is TRBJ2-7, the V gene TRBV5-1; 7 bases match TRBD1. J lost 3 bases, V lost 0 bases, and 6 bases had no gene match. The CDR3 has 15 residues. In germline, CDR1 is SGHRS, CDR2 YFSETQ.

The chain has TRBV7-9 and TRBJ2-7; 11 bases are a match to TRBD1. Germline V CDR1 and CDR2: SEHNR, FQNEAQ (reference sequence). Trimming cost V 5 bases and J 3 bases; bases outside gene matches: 6. The CDR3 length is 15 residues. CDR3 sequence: CASSDPGTGGYEQYF. The CDR3 nucleotides read TGTGCCAGCAGCGACCCCGGGACAGGGGGCTACGAGCAGTACTTC.

This clone was seen more than once but under ten times. The genes are TRBV19 and TRBJ1-4; D not resolved. The CDR3 has 14 amino acids. Trimming removed 2 bases from V and 6 bases from J, with 10 bases in between. Germline-derived CDR1 and CDR2 are LNHDA and SQIVND (reference sequence). CDR3 bases: TGTGCCAGTAGTATAATCGGTGCTGATGAAAAACTGTTTTTT. Amino acid sequence: CASSIIGADEKLFF.

This chain uses TRBV5-1 with TRBJ2-3; 14 bases map to TRBD2. CDR1 SGHRS and CDR2 YFSETQ come from the germline V gene. CDR3 length: 16 residues. Trimming cost V 7 bases and J 4 bases; bases outside gene matches: 8. The CDR3 region is CASGTSGSSSSDTQYF. The CDR3 nucleotides read TGCGCCAGCGGGACTAGCGGGAGTAGCTCCTCAGATACGCAGTATTTT.

The V call is TRBV28, the J call TRBJ2-7, with D maybe TRBD1 (6 bases). Germline loops: CDR1 MDHEN, CDR2 SYDVKM. There are 14 residues in the CDR3. V was pared by 7 bases and J by 2 bases, with 15 bases between. The CDR3, as DNA: TGTGCCAGCACTCCCCTCGGACAGACCTACGAGCAGTACTTC. This translates into CASTPLGQTYEQYF.

This rearrangement joins TRBV28 to TRBJ2-1; 8 bases agree with TRBD2. Trimming removed 5 bases from V and 6 bases from J; junction bases left unmatched: 12. The length of the CDR3 is 16 residues. Germline V lookup: CDR1 MDHEN, CDR2 SYDVKM. This chain's CDR3 is CASSPPAGGVGNEQFF. The CDR3 DNA is TGTGCCAGCAGTCCCCCAGCCGGGGGGGTCGGCAATGAGCAGTTCTTC.

The genes are TRBV2 and TRBJ1-2; TRBD1 aligns across 9 bases. Losses at the gene ends were 6 bases for V and 7 bases for J; bases not matched to a gene: 12. Germline CDR1 reads SNHLY; CDR2 reads FYNNEI. This CDR3 comprises 15 residues. The CDR3 nucleotides read TGTGCCAGCAGGGGGGTCCGGGACAGGGAACGTGGCTACACCTTC. Residues: CASRGVRDRERGYTF.

The chain uses TRBV7-2 and TRBJ2-7; a possible D gene is TRBD2 (6 bases). In germline, CDR1 is SGHTA, CDR2 FQGNSA. The length of the CDR3 is 12 residues. CDR3 sequence (DNA): TGTGCAAGCGGGCCGAGCTCCTACGAGCAGTACTTC. As protein: CASGPSSYEQYF.

The chain links TRBV19 to TRBJ2-1; D is perhaps TRBD1 (5 bases). V lost 3 bases, J lost 8 bases, and 8 bases lay in between. The CDR3 consists of 12 residues. Germline CDR1 LNHDA, CDR2 SQIVND (reference sequence). The CDR3 bases are TGTGCCAGTAGTATCAGGGTGGATGAGCAGTTCTTC. Residues: CASSIRVDEQFF.

J is TRBJ2-7 and V is TRBV7-2; unclear D gene. With 2 bases removed from V and 2 bases from J, the gap between germline ends came to 13 bases. The CDR3 covers 15 residues. Germline lookup yields CDR1 SGHTA and CDR2 FQGNSA. CDR3 in amino acids: CASSLTPGDAYEQYF. CDR3 sequence (DNA): TGTGCCAGCAGCTTAACTCCGGGTGACGCCTACGAGCAGTACTTC.

This clone ranks as medium-sized. The rearrangement links TRBV29-1 to TRBJ2-7; D may be TRBD2 (5 bases). CDR3 length: 13 residues. V lost 6 bases to trimming and J lost 0 bases, with 12 bases between them. Per germline, CDR1 SQVTM and CDR2 ANQGSEA. CDR3 in amino acids: CSVEVGVSYEQYF. For the CDR3, the DNA is TGCAGCGTCGAGGTCGGGGTCTCCTACGAGCAGTACTTC.

At least ten counts were recorded for this clone. This chain connects TRBV19 to TRBJ2-1, with 7 bases lining up with TRBD2. The V segment lost 4 bases and the J segment 1 base; nucleotides outside the gene matches: 4. Looked up from germline, CDR1 is LNHDA and CDR2 is SQIVND (reference sequence). This CDR3 has 15 amino acids. The CDR3 region has the DNA TGTGCCAGTAGTAGAGCGGGACTATCCTACAATGAGCAGTTCTTC. Translating it yields CASSRAGLSYNEQFF.